Below are 28 T cell receptor beta chains sequenced from a single sample in a study of cytomegalovirus exposure and HLA in healthy donors. PCR primers comprised 60 Vbeta and 13 Jbeta primers. TCRdb keeps only in-frame clones here, not all; method: immunoSEQ multiplex PCR. The table has more than 150,000 clones, about 80% seen once. Sample: PBMCs. The origin of the receptors is a woman aged 50 to 65 in good health and CMV-seropositive.

This clone turned up a few times. CDR3 bases: TGTGCCAGCAGTTTATTGGGCAGCAATCAGCCCCAGCATTTT. This translates into CASSLLGSNQPQHF. The J gene is TRBJ1-5, the V gene TRBV27; D remains ambiguous. This CDR3 is built from 14 residues. Germline-derived CDR1 and CDR2 are MNHEY and SMNVEV (reference sequence). V was pared by 1 base and J by 1 base, with 5 bases between.

The genes are TRBV6-6 and TRBJ1-5; no definite D call. The V end lost 0 bases, the J end lost 6 bases, and 9 bases lay between the germline ends. Germline V gene data show CDR1 as MNHNY and CDR2 as SVGAGI (reference sequence). This CDR3 is 14 amino acids long. In DNA, the CDR3 is TGTGCCAGCAGTTACTCCATGTCGGGTCAGCCCCAGCATTTT. Its translation is CASSYSMSGQPQHF.

The chain links TRBV19 to TRBJ2-2; D is uncertain. V lost 4 bases, J lost 4 bases, and 16 bases lay in between. Germline V gene lookup returns CDR1 LNHDA and CDR2 SQIVND (reference sequence). There are 16 residues in the CDR3. CDR3 nucleotide sequence: TGTGCCAGTAGTACCCGAACCCTACTGAGCACCGGGGAGCTGTTTTTT. It encodes CASSTRTLLSTGELFF.

In this sample, this clone turned up once. This rearrangement joins TRBV9 to TRBJ1-1, with TRBD1 as a possible D gene (6 bases). This CDR3 spans 14 amino acids. CDR1 and CDR2 from the germline V gene are SGDLS and YYNGEE. V lost 3 bases and J 1 base, leaving 10 bases between the germline ends. The CDR3 DNA reads as TGTGCCAGCAGCGCAACAGGGCAGAACACTGAAGCTTTCTTT. Translating it yields CASSATGQNTEAFF.

With respect to this clone: This sample also contains other DNA sequences that code for the same CDR3. The CDR3 region is CASSPTGNSNQPQHF. CDR3 coding DNA: TGCGCCAGCAGCCCGACAGGGAATAGCAATCAGCCCCAGCATTTT. The chain couples TRBV5-1 to TRBJ1-5; the match to TRBD1 covers 7 bases. Germline loops: CDR1 SGHRS, CDR2 YFSETQ. V was clipped by 4 bases and J by 0 bases; unmatched bases: 4. The CDR3 contains 15 residues.

The chain is built from TRBV12-2 and TRBJ1-4; the listed D gene, TRBD1, was not tested against the DNA. TRBV12-2 is described as a pseudogene. This CDR3 has 18 residues. The CDR3 protein is CASRLESPWQGYNEKLFF. CDR3 sequence (DNA): TGTGCAAGTCGCTTAGAATCCCCCTGGCAGGGCTATAATGAAAAACTGTTTTTT.

This clone has only a few counts. The chain has TRBV5-1 and TRBJ2-1; 9 nucleotides match TRBD2. Germline V gene sequence: CDR1 SGHRS, CDR2 YFSETQ. Trimming cost V 5 bases and J 6 bases; bases outside gene matches: 3. The CDR3 totals 13 residues. CDR3: CASRLAGVNEQFF. The CDR3 DNA reads as TGCGCCAGCAGATTAGCGGGGGTCAATGAGCAGTTCTTC.

This clone was seen a few times. The chain carries TRBV6-1 and TRBJ2-7; D gene unclear. The length of the CDR3 is 15 residues. Per germline, CDR1 MNHNS and CDR2 SASEGT. The V end lost 7 bases, the J end lost 5 bases, and 21 bases lay between the germline ends. CDR3 sequence: CASTVTLRHLNEQYF. Here the CDR3 DNA reads TGTGCCAGCACCGTCACCCTTCGACACCTCAACGAGCAGTACTTC.

The chain is built from TRBV29-1 and TRBJ2-3, with 9 bases fitting TRBD2. Looked up from germline, CDR1 is SQVTM and CDR2 is ANQGSEA. The CDR3 covers 14 residues. Losses at the gene ends were 7 bases for V and 2 bases for J; bases not matched to a gene: 7. Here the CDR3 reads CSGTGTSLTDTQYF. The DNA of the CDR3 is TGCAGCGGGACCGGGACTAGCCTCACAGATACGCAGTATTTT.

The chain has TRBV5-4 and TRBJ2-1; TRBD1 agrees at 9 bases. The CDR3 spans 16 residues. Trimming took 3 bases from V and 3 from J; bases not matched to a gene: 7. The V gene's germline CDR1 is SGHNT and CDR2 YYREEE (reference sequence). CDR3 in DNA: TGTGCCAGCAGCTCCCATGGGACAGGGCTCTACAATGAGCAGTTCTTC. It specifies CASSSHGTGLYNEQFF. The variable domain in full, completed from reference TRBV5-4 and TRBJ2-1, reads ETGVTQSPTHLIKTRGQQVTLRCSSQSGHNTVSWYQQALGQGPQFIFQYYREEENGRGNFPPRFSGLQFPNYSSELNVNALELDDSALYLCASSSHGTGLYNEQFFGPGTRLTVL.

This rearrangement joins TRBV18 to TRBJ2-3; the D gene is possibly TRBD1 (6 bases). The germline CDR1 and CDR2 sequences are KGHSH and LQKENI. CDR3 size: 15 residues. Trimming took off 3 bases at V and 6 bases at J, with 16 bases between the two ends. CDR3 in amino acids: CASSPQQGQLDTQYF. In nucleotides, the CDR3 is TGTGCCAGCTCACCTCAACAGGGCCAACTGGATACGCAGTATTTT.

The chain combines TRBV19 with TRBJ2-7, with D unresolved. Germline loops: CDR1 LNHDA, CDR2 SQIVND (reference sequence). The CDR3 has 14 residues. The V end was cut by 5 bases, the J end by 0 bases, with 11 bases between. CDR3 coding DNA: TGTGCCAGTAGTTTTGAGACTGACTCCTACGAGCAGTACTTC. It specifies CASSFETDSYEQYF.

The chain links TRBV28 to TRBJ2-7; maybe TRBD1 (5 bases). The CDR3 totals 12 residues. Trimming took off 6 bases at V and 2 bases at J, with 8 bases between the two ends. Germline-derived CDR1 and CDR2 are MDHEN and SYDVKM. In DNA, the CDR3 is TGTGCCAGCAGGCAGGGCCCCTACGAGCAGTACTTC. Translating gives CASRQGPYEQYF.

Written as DNA, the CDR3 is TGTGCCAGCAGCGCCAGCGGGGAGACCGGGGAGCTGTTTTTT. Protein sequence: CASSASGETGELFF. The V and J genes are TRBV9 and TRBJ2-2; 7 bases line up with TRBD2. Germline V lookup: CDR1 SGDLS, CDR2 YYNGEE. The CDR3 loop spans 14 amino acids. V lost 3 bases to trimming and J lost 5 bases; unmatched junction nucleotides: 4.

The V call is TRBV19, the J call TRBJ2-5; D uncertain. With 5 bases removed from V and 4 bases from J, the gap between germline ends came to 8 bases. The CDR3 sequence is 12 residues long. Looked up from germline, CDR1 is LNHDA and CDR2 is SQIVND (reference sequence). As DNA, the CDR3 is TGTGCCAGTAGTTTCACCGGAGAGACCCAGTACTTC. Its protein product is CASSFTGETQYF.

The V call is TRBV27, the J call TRBJ2-2; D is possibly TRBD1 (5 bases). CDR3 size: 14 residues. Germline V gene sequence: CDR1 MNHEY, CDR2 SMNVEV (reference sequence). The V end was cut by 0 bases, the J end by 6 bases, with 8 bases between. The CDR3 loop is CASSLSGRPGELFF. Written as DNA, the CDR3 is TGTGCCAGCAGTTTATCGGGGCGTCCCGGGGAGCTGTTTTTT.

This clone came up once. V and J are TRBV7-2 and TRBJ2-5, with TRBD1 identical over 9 bases. Per germline, CDR1 SGHTA and CDR2 FQGNSA. The trim removed 4 bases at V and 3 bases at J, leaving 9 bases unmatched. CDR3 size: 16 residues. In DNA, the CDR3 is TGTGCCAGCAGCTACTCCGGGACAGGGTCGGAAGAGACCCAGTACTTC. Translating it yields CASSYSGTGSEETQYF.

This clone was detected only a few times. This sequence joins TRBV11-2 and TRBJ2-7; unclear D gene. The CDR3 is 13 residues long. Germline-derived CDR1 and CDR2 are SGHAT and FQNNGV. Trimming took off 5 bases at V and 5 bases at J, with 13 bases between the two ends. The CDR3 DNA follows: TGTGCCAGCAGCCTCGACATTCCCCACGAGCAGTACTTC. Translating gives CASSLDIPHEQYF.

This clone was seen a handful of times. The V call is TRBV5-1, the J call TRBJ1-1; D is undetermined. Germline V CDR1 and CDR2: SGHRS, YFSETQ. The V gene lost 2 bases and the J gene lost 5 bases, with 13 bases spanning the gap. The CDR3 consists of 14 residues. For the CDR3, the DNA is TGCGCCAGCAGCTTAAGTAACCAGAGGACTGAAGCTTTCTTT. This gives the protein CASSLSNQRTEAFF.

The chain combines TRBV10-2 with TRBJ2-3; no definite D call. V was trimmed by 2 bases and J by 3 bases, leaving 12 bases between them. CDR3 size: 15 residues. The germline CDR1 and CDR2 sequences are WSHSY and SAAADI. CDR3 sequence: CASSEASGKTDTQYF. For the CDR3, the DNA is TGCGCCAGCAGTGAGGCTAGTGGAAAAACAGATACGCAGTATTTT.

The chain has TRBV5-1 and TRBJ2-3, with 10 bases aligning to TRBD2. V shed 4 bases, J shed 5 bases, and the junction held 7 bases outside the gene matches. The V gene's germline CDR1 is SGHRS and CDR2 YFSETQ. The CDR3 has 15 amino acids. CDR3 nucleotides: TGCGCCAGCAGCCCGGTTGGGACTAGCGAAGATACGCAGTATTTT. Its protein product is CASSPVGTSEDTQYF.

This sequence joins TRBV30 and TRBJ1-1; D possibly corresponds to TRBD1 (6 bases). V was clipped by 2 bases and J by 7 bases, with 14 bases between them. Per the germline V gene, CDR1 is GTSNPN and CDR2 is SVGIG (reference sequence). This CDR3 is built from 13 residues. This CDR3 reads CAWSNAGESEAFF. CDR3 coding DNA: TGTGCCTGGAGTAATGCAGGGGAGAGTGAAGCTTTCTTT.

This rearrangement joins TRBV5-1 to TRBJ2-1; 7 nucleotides line up with TRBD2. With 4 bases clipped from V and 2 bases from J, the junction kept 6 bases outside the gene matches. Germline-derived CDR1 and CDR2 are SGHRS and YFSETQ. The CDR3 has 15 residues. CDR3 DNA: TGCGCCAGCAGCGCCTGGGAGGGGCCCTACAATGAGCAGTTCTTC. Translation gives CASSAWEGPYNEQFF.

V gene TRBV18 combines with J gene TRBJ2-7, with 7 bases matching TRBD1. Trimming removed 5 bases from V and 2 bases from J; junction bases left unmatched: 3. The CDR3 covers 13 residues. The germline V gene encodes CDR1 KGHSH and CDR2 LQKENI. CDR3 DNA sequence: TGTGCCAGCTCAACCGGGACAGCCTACGAGCAGTACTTC. Its translation is CASSTGTAYEQYF.

The rearrangement links TRBV5-6 to TRBJ2-7; perhaps TRBD2 as D (5 bases). Germline V lookup: CDR1 SGHDT, CDR2 YYEEEE. The CDR3 spans 12 residues. V dropped 4 bases and J dropped 3 bases, with 8 bases sitting between them. The CDR3 sequence: CASSGDYYEQYF. In DNA form, the CDR3 reads TGTGCCAGCAGCGGAGACTACTACGAGCAGTACTTC.

This chain's CDR3 is CASRRDLTDTQYF. The DNA for the CDR3 is TGTGCCAGCCGCAGGGACTTAACAGATACGCAGTATTTT. This chain joins TRBV6-5 and TRBJ2-3; maybe TRBD2 (6 bases). The germline V gene encodes CDR1 MNHEY and CDR2 SVGAGI. The CDR3 contains 13 residues. Trimming removed 8 bases from V and 3 bases from J, with 12 bases in between.

The genes are TRBV6-5 and TRBJ2-5, with 10 nucleotides matching TRBD1. Judging by the DNA end, TRBJ2-7 fits better; the J call may be wrong. The germline V gene has CDR1 MNHEY and CDR2 SVGAGI. This CDR3 contains 15 residues. Here the CDR3 DNA reads TGTGCCAGCAGTTACTGGACAGGGGGGGGATACGAGCAGTACTTC. It is translated as CASSYWTGGGYEQYF.

V usage is TRBV4-1 and J usage is TRBJ1-1; D is undetermined. V shed 2 bases and J shed 4 bases, with 14 bases lying between them. The CDR3 length is 15 residues. The germline gives CDR1 MGHRA, CDR2 YSYEKL. The CDR3 sequence is CASSQLAERPTEAFF. The CDR3 coding sequence is TGCGCCAGCAGCCAACTGGCGGAGAGACCCACTGAAGCTTTCTTT.